These 14 T cell receptor beta chains came from one sample sequenced in a study of blood T cell repertoires in COVID-19. The table came from immunoSEQ multiplex PCR; TCRdb's copy has only in-frame clones and leaves some out. The profile shows more than 100,000 clones, 90% of them singletons. Input material: peripheral blood. These receptors all come from a woman aged 55-70 years with COVID-19, enrolled during active disease.

The J gene is TRBJ1-1, the V gene TRBV2, with 7 bases identical to TRBD1. From germline, CDR1 is SNHLY and CDR2 FYNNEI. The CDR3 loop spans 14 amino acids. The J segment lost 0 bases and the V segment lost 8 bases, leaving 6 bases of the junction unmatched. The CDR3 DNA is TGTGCCAGCGGCACAGGGGCCCTGAACACTGAAGCTTTCTTT. It codes for CASGTGALNTEAFF.

This chain links TRBV15 with TRBJ2-1, with TRBD1 matching 7 bases. The junction had 6 bases not matched to a gene; V was cut back by 5 bases and J by 5 bases. CDR3 length: 14 amino acids. Germline CDR1 and CDR2: LNHNV and YYDKDF (reference sequence). CDR3 amino acids: CATSLDRNNNEQFF. The CDR3 nucleotides are TGTGCCACCAGCTTGGACAGGAACAACAATGAGCAGTTCTTC.

The genes are TRBV19 and TRBJ1-3; 7 positions match TRBD1. The germline V gene encodes CDR1 LNHDA and CDR2 SQIVND (reference sequence). With 4 bases clipped from V and 0 bases from J, the junction kept 3 bases outside the gene matches. The CDR3 spans 15 residues. CDR3: CASSRGQSSGNTIYF. In DNA, the CDR3 is TGTGCCAGTAGTAGGGGACAGTCCTCTGGAAACACCATATATTTT.

The chain carries TRBV5-4 and TRBJ1-2, with D unresolved. The V end lost 0 bases, the J end lost 5 bases, and 11 bases lay between the germline ends. This CDR3 is 14 amino acids long. Looked up from germline, CDR1 is SGHNT and CDR2 is YYREEE (reference sequence). The CDR3 sequence is CASSLARSPYGYTF. Here the CDR3 DNA reads TGTGCCAGCAGCTTGGCACGGTCCCCTTATGGCTACACCTTC.

V usage is TRBV3-1 (or the pseudogene TRBV3-2) and J usage is TRBJ2-3, with 16 nucleotides matching TRBD2. The germline V gene has CDR1 LGHDT and CDR2 YNNKEL (reference sequence). With 9 bases clipped from V and 3 bases from J, the junction kept 9 bases outside the gene matches. The CDR3 spans 17 residues. The DNA of the CDR3 is TGTGCCAGTAAATCCGGGACTAGCGGGGGGGCTACAGATACGCAGTATTTT. Its protein is CASKSGTSGGATDTQYF.

The rearrangement links TRBV7-3 to TRBJ2-2; 7 nucleotides line up with TRBD2. Trimming at V came to 2 bases and at J to 7 bases, leaving 1 base not matched to a gene. Germline V CDR1 and CDR2: SGHTA, FQGTGA. The CDR3 is 13 amino acids. For the CDR3, the DNA is TGTGCCAGCAGCTTAGTAGCGGGCGGGGAGCTGTTTTTT. Translated, it gives CASSLVAGGELFF.

The chain is built from TRBV2 and TRBJ1-2, with 7 bases fitting TRBD1. The V gene end was trimmed by 7 bases and the J gene end by 2 bases; junction bases not matched to a gene: 4. The CDR3 is made up of 13 amino acids. CDR1 is SNHLY and CDR2 is FYNNEI in the germline V gene. The CDR3 loop reads CASTLQGNYGYTF. DNA of the CDR3: TGTGCCAGCACCTTACAGGGGAACTATGGCTACACCTTC.

CDR3 loop: CASSLSDSTNEKLFF. CDR3 DNA sequence: TGCGCCAGCAGCCTCTCAGACAGCACTAATGAAAAACTGTTTTTT. The chain links TRBV4-1 to TRBJ1-4; a possible D gene is TRBD1 (5 bases). Germline CDR1 reads MGHRA; CDR2 reads YSYEKL. This CDR3 has 15 amino acids. Trimming removed 4 bases from V and 2 bases from J, with 11 bases in between.

This chain uses TRBV5-6 with TRBJ1-1; TRBD1 is a possible D gene (6 bases). Trimming removed 0 bases at V and 1 base at J, with 13 bases between. The CDR3 extends over 16 amino acids. Germline V lookup: CDR1 SGHDT, CDR2 YYEEEE. CDR3 DNA sequence: TGTGCCAGCAGCTTGGAGGGAGGGGGGCGGAACACTGAAGCTTTCTTT. Encoded protein: CASSLEGGGRNTEAFF.

The chain uses TRBV9 and TRBJ2-1, with 10 bases lining up with TRBD2. The J segment lost 7 bases and the V segment lost 3 bases, leaving 7 bases of the junction unmatched. This CDR3 has 15 amino acids. Germline loops: CDR1 SGDLS, CDR2 YYNGEE. CDR3 sequence (DNA): TGTGCCAGCAGCGGTAGCGGGGGGCTTTTGAATGAGCAGTTCTTC. Translated: CASSGSGGLLNEQFF.

The rearrangement joins TRBV18 to TRBJ2-7, with 8 bases aligning to TRBD1. The germline CDR1 and CDR2 sequences are KGHSH and LQKENI. The CDR3 covers 16 residues. V gave up 3 bases and J gave up 5 bases; unmatched junction bases: 12. CDR3 region: CASSPQQDRGVDEQYF. The CDR3 DNA reads as TGTGCCAGCTCACCCCAACAAGACAGGGGAGTTGACGAGCAGTACTTC.

This chain's CDR3 is CASSKQGLNTEAFF. DNA of the CDR3: TGTGCCAGCAGTAAACAGGGCCTGAACACTGAAGCTTTCTTT. The chain links TRBV6-2 or TRBV6-3 to TRBJ1-1; tentatively, D is TRBD1 (6 bases). V was pared by 5 bases and J by 0 bases, with 10 bases between. The CDR3 contains 14 residues. The germline gives CDR1 MNHEY, CDR2 SVGEGT.

The rearrangement links TRBV5-6 to TRBJ1-2; 8 nucleotides line up with TRBD1. The V segment lost 1 base and the J segment 4 bases; nucleotides outside the gene matches: 9. This CDR3 region has 16 residues. The germline V gene has CDR1 SGHDT and CDR2 YYEEEE. CDR3 sequence: CASSLLVGQGVYGYTF. The CDR3 DNA is TGTGCCAGCAGCTTGCTGGTTGGACAGGGCGTCTATGGCTACACCTTC.

The chain links TRBV2 to TRBJ1-3; 7 nucleotides agree with TRBD1. Losses at the gene ends were 0 bases for V and 0 bases for J; bases not matched to a gene: 20. Germline CDR1 SNHLY, CDR2 FYNNEI. The CDR3 spans 22 residues. The CDR3 DNA follows: TGTGCCAGCAGTGAAGCGCTTCGGAAAGGGGGCTCGTACTCGTCCTCTGGAAACACCATATATTTT. Translated: CASSEALRKGGSYSSSGNTIYF.